The 10 T cell receptor beta chains reported below all come from one sample, sequenced in a study of blood T cell repertoires in COVID-19. The data were produced by immunoSEQ multiplex PCR, yet TCRdb's version contains in-frame clones alone and is incomplete. The sample has nearly 200,000 clones, about nine tenths seen once; the top ten hold 0.7% to 0.8%. The sequencing sample was made of peripheral blood. These receptors were collected from a woman between 70 and 85 years old with acute or convalescent COVID-19.

On this clone itself: This specimen includes other DNA sequences encoding the same CDR3. The CDR3 nucleotides are TGCAGTGCCAGGGAGGGCACTGAAGCTTTCTTT. Encoded protein: CSAREGTEAFF. The J gene is TRBJ1-1, the V gene TRBV20-1; D possibly corresponds to TRBD1 (5 bases). This CDR3 region has 11 residues. Germline loops: CDR1 DFQATT, CDR2 SNEGSKA (reference sequence). V gave up 6 bases and J gave up 4 bases, with 9 bases separating them.

The DNA for the CDR3 is TGTGCCAGCAGCGTGGGTCCCGGGACAGCTTCCTACGAGCAGTACTTC. Protein product: CASSVGPGTASYEQYF. V is TRBV11-3 and J is TRBJ2-7; 7 nucleotides line up with TRBD1. This CDR3 is 16 amino acids long. CDR1 and CDR2 (germline): SGHNT, YENEEA. The V segment lost 5 bases and the J segment 1 base; nucleotides outside the gene matches: 11.

This clone was counted between two and nine times. The chain employs TRBV14 and TRBJ1-3, with 7 positions matching TRBD1. This CDR3 is 17 amino acids long. V shed 4 bases, J shed 0 bases, and the junction held 9 bases outside the gene matches. Germline loops: CDR1 SGHDN, CDR2 FVKESK. The CDR3: CASSPRTGTISGNTIYF. The CDR3 coding sequence is TGTGCCAGCAGCCCTCGGACAGGCACGATCTCTGGAAACACCATATATTTT.

The rearrangement joins TRBV2 to TRBJ2-1; D is possibly TRBD1 (6 bases). Germline CDR1 and CDR2: SNHLY and FYNNEI. This CDR3 has 15 residues. Trimming took 6 bases from V and 2 from J, leaving 14 bases between them. The CDR3 reads CASRDQGFTYNEQFF. DNA for the CDR3: TGTGCCAGCAGGGATCAGGGGTTCACCTACAATGAGCAGTTCTTC.

The chain couples TRBV12-5 to TRBJ1-1; TRBD1 is a possible D gene (6 bases). The CDR3 is 13 residues long. Germline V gene sequence: CDR1 LGHNT, CDR2 FRNRAP. V lost 7 bases to trimming and J lost 5 bases, with 14 bases between them. DNA of the CDR3: TGTGCTAGTGCTCGCAGGGGACGAACTGAAGCTTTCTTT. This sequence encodes CASARRGRTEAFF. Drawing the rest from reference TRBV12-5 and TRBJ1-1, the complete variable domain is DARVTQTPRHKVTEMGQEVTMRCQPILGHNTVFWYRQTMMQGLELLAYFRNRAPLDDSGMPKDRFSAEMPDATLATLKIQPSEPRDSAVYFCASARRGRTEAFFGQGTRLTVV.

The J gene is TRBJ1-6, the V gene TRBV3-1 (or the pseudogene TRBV3-2), with D perhaps matching TRBD1 (5 bases). Germline lookup yields CDR1 LGHDT and CDR2 YNNKEL (reference sequence). The CDR3 has 14 amino acids. The V gene lost 4 bases and the J gene lost 7 bases, with 11 bases spanning the gap. The CDR3 DNA reads TGTGCCAGCAGCCTTCAGGGTATCAATTCACCCCTCCACTTT. It codes for CASSLQGINSPLHF.

The chain has TRBV11-1 and TRBJ1-3; TRBD1 aligns across 11 bases. The CDR3 runs 16 residues. Trimming at V came to 5 bases and at J to 4 bases, leaving 7 bases not matched to a gene. CDR1 and CDR2 from the germline V gene are SGHAT and FQDESV (reference sequence). The CDR3 spells CASSPGTGGVGNTIYF. In DNA form, the CDR3 reads TGTGCCAGCAGCCCCGGGACAGGGGGTGTCGGAAACACCATATATTTT.

This chain joins TRBV29-1 and TRBJ2-2; 7 bases fit TRBD1. V dropped 6 bases and J dropped 7; count of bases not matched to a gene: 5. Germline loops: CDR1 SQVTM, CDR2 ANQGSEA. The CDR3 has 12 residues. The CDR3 DNA reads as TGCAGCGTCTTACAGGGGCACGGGGAGCTGTTTTTT. This translates into CSVLQGHGELFF.

The chain employs TRBV19 and TRBJ2-2; D is unresolved. The germline gives CDR1 LNHDA, CDR2 SQIVND (reference sequence). Trimming took 1 base from V and 1 from J, leaving 4 bases between them. This CDR3 region has 14 residues. CDR3 residues: CASSIGGNTGELFF. In DNA form, the CDR3 reads TGTGCCAGTAGTATAGGAGGGAACACCGGGGAGCTGTTTTTT.

The rearrangement links TRBV3-1 (or the pseudogene TRBV3-2) to TRBJ1-2; 7 nucleotides match TRBD1. Germline-derived CDR1 and CDR2 are LGHDT and YNNKEL (reference sequence). After removal of 5 bases from V and 8 bases from J, the junction contained 14 bases not matched to a gene. The CDR3 extends over 15 amino acids. For the CDR3, the DNA is TGTGCCAGCAGCTACCGACAGGGCGGGAATAAGGGCTACACCTTC. It yields the protein CASSYRQGGNKGYTF.